The 12 T cell receptor beta chains below were found in one sample sequenced in a study of technical replicates of blood from a few donors. The data were produced by immunoSEQ multiplex PCR, yet TCRdb's version contains in-frame clones alone and is incomplete. This repertoire shows more than 65,000 clones, approximately 96% found once; its top ten account for 0.34%. Specimen: T cells isolated from PBMCs. These receptors were collected from a human donor in good health.

The chain links TRBV19 to TRBJ1-5; 7 bases are a match to TRBD1. From germline, CDR1 is LNHDA and CDR2 SQIVND (reference sequence). The V gene end was trimmed by 6 bases and the J gene end by 6 bases; junction bases not matched to a gene: 8. CDR3 size: 14 residues. Here the CDR3 reads CASREQGSFQPQHF. Written as DNA, the CDR3 is TGTGCCAGTAGGGAACAGGGGAGTTTTCAGCCCCAGCATTTT.

The J gene is TRBJ1-2, the V gene TRBV9; D is unclear. Trimming pared 3 bases from V and 8 bases from J, leaving 8 bases between. CDR1 is SGDLS, CDR2 YYNGEE, per germline. This CDR3 region has 11 residues. CDR3 sequence (DNA): TGTGCCAGCAGCGCCCACAAAGGCTACACCTTC. Amino acid sequence: CASSAHKGYTF.

CDR3 loop: CAISEAFGGPNLDEQFF. The CDR3 DNA is TGTGCCATCAGTGAGGCCTTCGGGGGGCCCAACTTAGATGAGCAGTTCTTC. The chain uses TRBV10-3 and TRBJ2-1, with D possibly TRBD2 on 7 matching bases. Per germline, CDR1 ENHRY and CDR2 SYGVKD. With 2 bases removed from V and 8 bases from J, the gap between germline ends came to 22 bases. This CDR3 comprises 17 residues.

The chain links TRBV6-6 to TRBJ2-5, with D unclear. Per germline, CDR1 MNHNY and CDR2 SVGAGI (reference sequence). The CDR3 has 11 residues. V was clipped by 5 bases and J by 5 bases, with 6 bases between them. CDR3 sequence reads: CASSLGETQYF. The CDR3 DNA follows: TGTGCCAGCAGTCTCGGGGAGACCCAGTACTTC.

The DNA for the CDR3 is TGTGCCAGCAGCACCCGGGACAGTTACTACGAGCAGTACTTC. It yields the protein CASSTRDSYYEQYF. The J gene is TRBJ2-7, the V gene TRBV7-9; 7 bases match TRBD1. Germline CDR1 and CDR2: SEHNR and FQNEAQ (reference sequence). The CDR3 covers 14 residues. V gave up 5 bases and J gave up 3 bases; unmatched junction bases: 7.

The J gene is TRBJ2-1, the V gene TRBV28; unclear D gene. Trimming left V 6 bases short and J 0 bases short, with 9 bases between. The CDR3 has 14 amino acids. Germline loops: CDR1 MDHEN, CDR2 SYDVKM. In DNA form, the CDR3 reads TGTGCCAGCAGCCCCGTGAGCTCCTACAATGAGCAGTTCTTC. Protein product: CASSPVSSYNEQFF.

This clone was observed once. V is TRBV11-2 and J is TRBJ2-3, with D perhaps TRBD2 (5 bases). The CDR3 loop spans 14 amino acids. V dropped 6 bases and J dropped 1 base, with 11 bases sitting between them. Germline CDR1 and CDR2: SGHAT and FQNNGV. The CDR3 nucleotides are TGTGCCAGCAGTTCGACCGGGGGCACAGATACGCAGTATTTT. It translates to CASSSTGGTDTQYF.

The chain couples TRBV5-1 to TRBJ2-7; 12 bases fit TRBD1. Germline loops: CDR1 SGHRS, CDR2 YFSETQ. The CDR3 runs 13 residues. V trimming: 6 bases; J trimming: 4 bases; junction bases outside the gene matches: 2. The CDR3 loop reads CASMGQGAYEQYF. CDR3 bases: TGCGCCAGCATGGGACAGGGGGCTTACGAGCAGTACTTC.

In DNA, the CDR3 is TGCAGCGTTGAAGGAGCGGGCCTCTACGAGCAGTACTTC. Residues: CSVEGAGLYEQYF. The chain is built from TRBV29-1 and TRBJ2-7; weak D call: TRBD2 (6 bases). Between the trimmed V and J ends, which lost 1 base and 3 bases, there was a span of 10 bases. The CDR3 runs 13 residues. The germline V gene encodes CDR1 SQVTM and CDR2 ANQGSEA.

This chain joins TRBV5-6 and TRBJ2-2, with D possibly TRBD2 on 5 matching bases. Germline V gene sequence: CDR1 SGHDT, CDR2 YYEEEE. This CDR3 spans 14 amino acids. Trimming shortened V by 0 bases and J by 7 bases, and 10 bases separated the two germline ends. The CDR3 spells CASSLAGGGGELFF. For the CDR3, the DNA is TGTGCCAGCAGCTTGGCAGGTGGAGGCGGGGAGCTGTTTTTT.

The chain employs TRBV30 and TRBJ2-7; 9 bases agree with TRBD2. The CDR3 contains 13 residues. V shed 2 bases, J shed 4 bases, and the junction held 3 bases outside the gene matches. Germline CDR1 is GTSNPN and CDR2 is SVGIG (reference sequence). The DNA of the CDR3 is TGTGCCTGGAGTCCCCTAGCGGGGTACGAGCAGTACTTC. Protein sequence: CAWSPLAGYEQYF.

The chain is built from TRBV6-6 and TRBJ1-4; D gene ambiguous. Per germline, CDR1 MNHNY and CDR2 SVGAGI (reference sequence). V shed 7 bases and J shed 0 bases, with 12 bases lying between them. The CDR3 has 15 residues. The CDR3 spells CASTNSGSTNEKLFF. CDR3 DNA sequence: TGTGCCAGCACCAACAGCGGCTCAACTAATGAAAAACTGTTTTTT.